Below, 13 T cell receptor beta chains from the same sample are listed, as sequenced in a study of vaccination and CD4 T cells after COVID-19. Sequencing of the DNA from cultured CD4+ T cells was carried out with the Oncomine TCR Beta short-read assay. TCRdb reanalysed the PCR reads using MiXCR and keeps one entry per CDR3 protein. The profile shows fewer than 18,000 distinct CDR3 sequences, 51% of them singletons. For these TCRs, the target antigens are not known. The sample's treatment: roughly ten-day PBMC culture with coronavirus spike peptide pools or control peptides (ViraFEST assay). The sequencing sample was made of CD4+ T cells from blood, cultured in vitro. Source of these receptors: a human donor who had recovered from COVID-19.

The chain combines TRBV9 with TRBJ2-2; 10 nucleotides line up with TRBD2. J lost 4 bases, V lost 4 bases, and 10 bases had no gene match. The CDR3 extends over 17 amino acids. CDR1 and CDR2 (germline): SGDLS, YYNGEE. In nucleotides, the CDR3 is TGTGCCAGCAGCCCGCAGAGCGGGGGGGCGTCCACCGGGGAGCTGTTTTTT. Protein: CASSPQSGGASTGELFF.

The chain uses TRBV6-2 or TRBV6-3 and TRBJ1-5, with D perhaps TRBD1 (6 bases). CDR1 MNHEY and CDR2 SVGEGT come from the germline V gene. The V end lost 6 bases, the J end lost 7 bases, and 16 bases lay between the germline ends. This CDR3 is 14 amino acids long. CDR3 amino acids: CASRQTGAEQPQHF. The CDR3, as DNA: TGTGCCAGCAGGCAGACAGGCGCGGAGCAGCCCCAGCATTTT.

The chain combines TRBV7-9 with TRBJ1-1; TRBD1 is a possible D gene (6 bases). Trimming stripped 6 bases from V and 2 bases from J, with 13 bases between. Germline V lookup: CDR1 SEHNR, CDR2 FQNEAQ (reference sequence). The CDR3 is 14 amino acids. The CDR3 bases are TGTGCCAGCAGATCGAATGGGGGCAACACTGAAGCTTTCTTT. Its protein product is CASRSNGGNTEAFF.

This chain connects TRBV19 to TRBJ2-1; perhaps TRBD2 as D (6 bases). Per the germline V gene, CDR1 is LNHDA and CDR2 is SQIVND (reference sequence). With 6 bases removed from V and 8 bases from J, the gap between germline ends came to 14 bases. The CDR3 has 13 amino acids. For the CDR3, the DNA is TGTGCCAGTAGGGAGGGCTTTACAGATGAGCAGTTCTTC. It specifies CASREGFTDEQFF.

The CDR3 nucleotides read TGTGCCAGCAGCACCGCAGCTAGCGGGCCCTTCGGTACGCAGTATTTT. Its protein product is CASSTAASGPFGTQYF. The genes are TRBV7-2 and TRBJ2-3; 8 bases match TRBD2. CDR1 is SGHTA and CDR2 is FQGNSA in the germline V gene. The CDR3 is 16 amino acids. V gave up 5 bases and J gave up 8 bases; unmatched junction bases: 15.

The chain carries TRBV5-4 and TRBJ1-4; D not certain. V dropped 2 bases and J dropped 10 bases, with 6 bases sitting between them. The CDR3 covers 11 residues. In germline, CDR1 is SGHNT, CDR2 YYREEE (reference sequence). CDR3 coding DNA: TGTGCCAGCAGCTTTTTAGGAAAACTGTTTTTT. This encodes CASSFLGKLFF.

This clonotype came up a few times. CDR3 bases: TGTGCCAGCAGCCCAGGGGGCGCGGACTATGGCTACACCTTC. It codes for CASSPGGADYGYTF. V is TRBV5-4 and J is TRBJ1-2; 8 positions match TRBD1. The germline V gene encodes CDR1 SGHNT and CDR2 YYREEE (reference sequence). This CDR3 spans 14 amino acids. V was pared by 4 bases and J by 3 bases, with 5 bases of the junction left unmatched.

This clonotype was recorded a few times. The V gene is TRBV29-1, the J gene TRBJ1-2; 7 bases align to TRBD1. Germline V gene data show CDR1 as SQVTM and CDR2 as ANQGSEA. V dropped 7 bases and J dropped 7; count of bases not matched to a gene: 12. There are 13 residues in the CDR3. For the CDR3, the DNA is TGCAGCGCCCGTCGGGACAGCGATAGTGGCTACACCTTC. This codes for CSARRDSDSGYTF.

The chain uses TRBV6-1 and TRBJ1-2; 8 nucleotides align to TRBD1. This CDR3 spans 11 amino acids. Trimming at V came to 9 bases and at J to 7 bases, leaving 4 bases not matched to a gene. Germline V gene sequence: CDR1 MNHNS, CDR2 SASEGT. CDR3 amino acids: CASGQGRGYTF. For the CDR3, the DNA is TGTGCCAGTGGACAGGGACGTGGCTACACCTTC.

The chain recombines TRBV20-1 with TRBJ2-5, with TRBD2 identical over 8 bases. The CDR3 has 14 amino acids. Germline CDR1 and CDR2: DFQATT and SNEGSKA (reference sequence). Germline trimming cut 0 bases from V and 5 bases from J; bases unmatched to any gene: 5. CDR3 in amino acids: CSARDGGRLETQYF. The CDR3 nucleotides read TGCAGTGCTAGAGATGGCGGGAGGTTGGAGACCCAGTACTTC.

This clonotype was counted between two and nine times. In DNA, the CDR3 is TGTGCCAGCAGTGACTCTGGGGTCCCAGAGACCCAGTACTTC. This gives the protein CASSDSGVPETQYF. V usage is TRBV25-1 and J usage is TRBJ2-5; D remains unclear. The CDR3 has 14 residues. Germline V CDR1 and CDR2: MGHDK, SYGVNS. Trimming cost V 3 bases and J 4 bases, with 12 bases left between them.

This sequence joins TRBV7-3 and TRBJ2-3, with 10 bases matching TRBD2. The CDR3 is 15 residues long. Per the germline V gene, CDR1 is SGHTA and CDR2 is FQGTGA. V was pared by 4 bases and J by 5 bases, with 6 bases of the junction left unmatched. The CDR3 coding sequence is TGTGCCAGCAGCTCTAGCGGGAGTTTTGGAGATACGCAGTATTTT. As protein: CASSSSGSFGDTQYF. Full variable domain (remainder filled in from reference TRBV7-3 and TRBJ2-3): GAGVSQTPSNKVTEKGKYVELRCDPISGHTALYWYRQSLGQGPEFLIYFQGTGAADDSGLPNDRFFAVRPEGSVSTLKIQRTERGDSAVYLCASSSSGSFGDTQYFGPGTRLTVL.

The V gene is TRBV9, the J gene TRBJ1-3, with TRBD1 matching over 8 bases. With V trimmed by 3 bases and J by 2 bases, 1 base remained unmatched. The germline gives CDR1 SGDLS, CDR2 YYNGEE. The CDR3 is made up of 14 amino acids. The CDR3 region has the DNA TGTGCCAGCAGCGAACAGGGGGCTGGAAACACCATATATTTT. The encoded protein is CASSEQGAGNTIYF.